The 28 T cell receptor beta chains presented below share a single source sample, sequenced in a study of molecular identifiers for immune sequencing clone quantification. TCRdb independently ran MiXCR on the PCR reads; one entry per CDR3 protein. The sample has about half a million distinct CDR3 sequences; about 25% are singletons. The sequenced sample consisted of naive CD8+ T cells from blood, with Jurkat cell RNA spiked in. The subset is: FACS-sorted CD8+CD4-CCR7+CD45RA+ naive T cells. Receptors originate from a human donor in good health. Some libraries in this study had Jurkat cell RNA spiked in.

Many counts were recorded for this clonotype. The rearrangement links TRBV27 to TRBJ1-1; the D gene is possibly TRBD1 (5 bases). This CDR3 is 13 amino acids long. With 4 bases removed from V and 7 bases from J, the gap between germline ends came to 13 bases. Germline values: CDR1 MNHEY, CDR2 SMNVEV (reference sequence). The CDR3, as DNA: TGTGCCAGCAGTTCCACGTGGGGACTTGAAGCTTTCTTT. As protein: CASSSTWGLEAFF.

This clonotype has a handful of counts. V and J are TRBV7-9 and TRBJ2-1; D is possibly TRBD2 (6 bases). With 0 bases removed from V and 8 bases from J, the gap between germline ends came to 17 bases. The V gene's germline CDR1 is SEHNR and CDR2 FQNEAQ (reference sequence). The CDR3 covers 16 residues. CDR3: CASSLAGSGPQYEQFF. CDR3 bases: TGTGCCAGCAGCTTAGCAGGTAGCGGCCCGCAGTATGAGCAGTTCTTC.

This clonotype was found a few times. The rearrangement joins TRBV30 to TRBJ1-4; weak D call: TRBD1 (5 bases). The germline V gene has CDR1 GTSNPN and CDR2 SVGIG (reference sequence). There are 15 residues in the CDR3. Trimming took off 0 bases at V and 7 bases at J, with 15 bases between the two ends. This CDR3 reads CAWSVGDGSFEKLFF. The CDR3 coding sequence is TGTGCCTGGAGTGTAGGGGACGGCTCTTTTGAAAAACTGTTTTTT. Supplemented by reference TRBV30 and TRBJ1-4, the full variable domain reads SQTIHQWPATLVQPVGSPLSLECTVEGTSNPNLYWYRQAAGRGLQLLFYSVGIGQISSEVPQNLSASRPQDRQFILSSKKLLLSDSGFYLCAWSVGDGSFEKLFFGSGTQLSVL.

There are many counts of this clonotype. V gene TRBV4-1 combines with J gene TRBJ2-6, with a tentative D call TRBD1 (6 bases). The length of the CDR3 is 16 residues. The V gene lost 3 bases and the J gene lost 2 bases, with 11 bases spanning the gap. Germline-derived CDR1 and CDR2 are MGHRA and YSYEKL. The CDR3 loop is CASSQGALPGANVLTF. The DNA of the CDR3 is TGCGCCAGCAGCCAGGGGGCTCTTCCTGGGGCCAACGTCCTGACTTTC.

The genes are TRBV6-1 and TRBJ2-1, with 10 bases identical to TRBD2. CDR1 is MNHNS and CDR2 is SASEGT in the germline V gene. This CDR3 comprises 15 residues. V lost 4 bases to trimming and J lost 9 bases; unmatched junction nucleotides: 9. CDR3 in DNA: TGTGCCAGCAGTGTACTAGCGGGAATTCCAACTGAGCAGTTCTTC. It specifies CASSVLAGIPTEQFF.

This clonotype was picked up a small number of times. The rearrangement uses TRBV21-1 and TRBJ1-5; the listed D gene, TRBD1, was not tested against the DNA. TRBV21-1 is noted as a pseudogene. The length of the CDR3 is 18 residues. This CDR3 reads CASSKKFDWTGKGQPQHF. The DNA for the CDR3 is TGTGCCAGCAGCAAGAAGTTTGATTGGACAGGGAAGGGCCAGCCCCAGCATTTT.

This clonotype was counted at least ten times. The chain links TRBV18 to TRBJ1-4; D uncertain. The CDR3 is 14 amino acids. V lost 2 bases and J 8 bases, leaving 12 bases between the germline ends. The germline V gene has CDR1 KGHSH and CDR2 LQKENI. The CDR3: CASSPSTRAEKLFF. CDR3 bases: TGTGCCAGCTCACCATCCACCAGAGCAGAAAAACTGTTTTTT.

This chain links TRBV7-9 with TRBJ1-2; no definite D call. The length of the CDR3 is 15 residues. Per the germline V gene, CDR1 is SEHNR and CDR2 is FQNEAQ (reference sequence). The ends were cut back, 1 base at V and 4 bases at J, with 13 bases in the middle. Here the CDR3 reads CASSLEASTRYGYTF. The CDR3 coding sequence is TGTGCCAGCAGCTTAGAGGCGTCAACCCGCTATGGCTACACCTTC.

This clonotype was counted a few times. The chain couples TRBV6-5 to TRBJ2-2; TRBD1 agrees at 7 bases. This CDR3 contains 15 residues. Germline CDR1 reads MNHEY; CDR2 reads SVGAGI. V was pared by 5 bases and J by 6 bases, with 9 bases of the junction left unmatched. Here the CDR3 reads CASSTPDRVAGELFF. The DNA of the CDR3 is TGTGCCAGCAGTACTCCCGACAGGGTAGCCGGGGAGCTGTTTTTT.

This clonotype was seen many times. Written as DNA, the CDR3 is TGTGCCAGCAGTTACGGTTTCAACGGGGAGCTGTTTTTT. Protein product: CASSYGFNGELFF. V and J are TRBV6-5 and TRBJ2-2; D gene uncertain. This CDR3 region has 13 residues. Germline V gene lookup returns CDR1 MNHEY and CDR2 SVGAGI. V lost 2 bases and J 7 bases, leaving 8 bases between the germline ends.

This clonotype appeared a few times. The chain combines TRBV28 with TRBJ1-2; no clear D. V was clipped by 1 base and J by 1 base, with 10 bases between them. Germline CDR1 and CDR2: MDHEN and SYDVKM. The CDR3 is 15 amino acids. As DNA, the CDR3 is TGTGCCAGCAGTTTATTCGCCGCCCGTAACTATGGCTACACCTTC. It translates to CASSLFAARNYGYTF.

This clonotype was found a few times. V and J are TRBV20-1 and TRBJ1-5; no reliable D call. Germline assignment: CDR1 DFQATT and CDR2 SNEGSKA (reference sequence). This CDR3 is built from 14 residues. V gave up 6 bases and J gave up 2 bases, with 14 bases separating them. CDR3 residues: CSARRFTGNQPQHF. Here the CDR3 DNA reads TGCAGTGCCCGCCGATTTACGGGCAATCAGCCCCAGCATTTT.

The chain employs TRBV28 and TRBJ2-7, with unresolved D. Germline lookup yields CDR1 MDHEN and CDR2 SYDVKM. V dropped 7 bases and J dropped 7 bases, with 11 bases sitting between them. This CDR3 comprises 11 residues. The CDR3 spells CASTTDREQYF. Written as DNA, the CDR3 is TGTGCCAGCACTACGGACCGTGAGCAGTACTTC.

On this clonotype itself: One base away lies a much larger clone, so this may be a sequencing read error. The chain combines TRBV25-1 with TRBJ2-3; 9 nucleotides line up with TRBD1. The CDR3 loop spans 15 amino acids. Germline CDR1 and CDR2: MGHDK and SYGVNS. Trimming cost V 4 bases and J 5 bases; bases outside gene matches: 7. The DNA for the CDR3 is TGTGCCAGCAGTGGGCTACAGGGGGCATTAGATACGCAGTATTTT. Protein sequence: CASSGLQGALDTQYF.

This clonotype was seen a handful of times. V gene TRBV6-4 combines with J gene TRBJ1-1; the D is unclear. CDR3 length: 13 amino acids. CDR1 is MRHNA, CDR2 SNTAGT, per germline. The V end was cut by 3 bases, the J end by 4 bases, with 9 bases between. The CDR3: CASSENVFTEAFF. The CDR3 bases are TGTGCCAGCAGTGAGAACGTTTTCACTGAAGCTTTCTTT.

This clonotype was seen only a few times. The chain links TRBV4-1 to TRBJ2-3; no definite D call. This CDR3 is built from 13 residues. Deletions cut 3 bases from V and 7 bases from J, with 11 bases between. Germline assignment: CDR1 MGHRA and CDR2 YSYEKL. For the CDR3, the DNA is TGCGCCAGCAGCCAGACCGGATTCTATACGCAGTATTTT. Its protein product is CASSQTGFYTQYF.

In this sample, this clonotype turned up many times. V and J are TRBV24-1 and TRBJ2-3, with a weak D call TRBD1 (7 bases). The CDR3 runs 16 residues. Trimming left V 4 bases short and J 2 bases short, with 15 bases between. The germline gives CDR1 KGHDR, CDR2 SFDVKD. The CDR3 loop is CATSDYGQDYTDTQYF. Written as DNA, the CDR3 is TGTGCCACCAGTGACTATGGACAGGACTACACAGATACGCAGTATTTT.

This clonotype has a handful of counts. The V gene is TRBV4-1, the J gene TRBJ1-5; D is unclear. From germline, CDR1 is MGHRA and CDR2 YSYEKL. Trimming stripped 4 bases from V and 4 bases from J, with 14 bases between. CDR3 length equals 15 residues. The CDR3 region has the DNA TGCGCCAGCAGCCCTGTGGCAGGCGGGAATCAGCCCCAGCATTTT. Its protein is CASSPVAGGNQPQHF.

The V call is TRBV5-4, the J call TRBJ2-3; a possible D gene is TRBD2 (7 bases). V lost 2 bases and J 4 bases, leaving 11 bases between the germline ends. This CDR3 contains 14 residues. Germline values: CDR1 SGHNT, CDR2 YYREEE (reference sequence). As DNA, the CDR3 is TGTGCCAGCAGCTTCAAAGGGGGGGCAGATACGCAGTATTTT. Residues: CASSFKGGADTQYF.

The CDR3 coding sequence is TGTGCCAGCAGCTTAGATTGGGGCGAGGGGTCACCCCTCCACTTT. Amino acid sequence: CASSLDWGEGSPLHF. The J gene is TRBJ1-6, the V gene TRBV11-2; D is perhaps TRBD1 (5 bases). The CDR3 is 15 amino acids. Germline V gene lookup returns CDR1 SGHAT and CDR2 FQNNGV. V lost 0 bases and J 10 bases, leaving 13 bases between the germline ends.

This clonotype was seen only a few times. The chain carries TRBV29-1 and TRBJ1-1; the D gene is possibly TRBD1 (5 bases). V was trimmed by 2 bases and J by 8 bases, leaving 18 bases between them. There are 14 residues in the CDR3. Germline CDR1 SQVTM, CDR2 ANQGSEA. In DNA, the CDR3 is TGCAGCGTTGAACTTCTAGACTCGGGGGAAGAAGCTTTCTTT. It codes for CSVELLDSGEEAFF.

This rearrangement joins TRBV2 to TRBJ1-4, with 10 bases fitting TRBD1. CDR3 length: 16 amino acids. V lost 7 bases to trimming and J lost 6 bases; unmatched junction nucleotides: 11. Germline V CDR1 and CDR2: SNHLY, FYNNEI. The CDR3 loop reads CASTPSAGTGDEKLFF. The CDR3 DNA reads TGTGCCAGCACCCCCTCCGCCGGGACAGGGGATGAAAAACTGTTTTTT.

This clonotype was counted between two and nine times. This chain joins TRBV21-1 and TRBJ2-3; the table's D call, TRBD1, has no DNA check behind it. TRBV21-1 is reported as a pseudogene. CDR3 length: 16 amino acids. DNA for the CDR3: TGTGCCAGCAGCAAAGCGAGGGCGGAACGCACAGATACGCAGTATTTT. Translation: CASSKARAERTDTQYF.

This clonotype has a count of ten or more. The chain employs TRBV23-1 and TRBJ1-5, with a weak D call TRBD1 (5 bases). TRBV23-1 is given ORF status, its function remaining uncertain. The CDR3 sequence is 15 residues long. V dropped 3 bases and J dropped 2 bases, with 11 bases sitting between them. CDR3 protein: CASSHGRDGNQPQHF. The CDR3 bases are TGCGCCAGCAGTCATGGCAGGGACGGCAATCAGCCCCAGCATTTT.

The chain joins TRBV2 to TRBJ2-3; 12 nucleotides agree with TRBD2. J lost 2 bases, V lost 2 bases, and 2 bases had no gene match. This CDR3 is 16 amino acids long. Germline CDR1 is SNHLY and CDR2 is FYNNEI. The CDR3 loop reads CASSETSGGFTDTQYF. The DNA of the CDR3 is TGTGCCAGCAGTGAAACTAGCGGGGGGTTCACAGATACGCAGTATTTT.

On this clonotype: A much larger clone differs by one base, so this may be a read error. J is TRBJ1-5 and V is TRBV5-6; TRBD1 might be the D (5 bases). Trimming shortened V by 7 bases and J by 7 bases, and 18 bases separated the two germline ends. CDR1 and CDR2 (germline): SGHDT, YYEEEE. This CDR3 is built from 14 residues. As DNA, the CDR3 is TGTGCCAGCGCCTTCGGAGGCAGGGACCAGCCCCAGCATTTT. It encodes CASAFGGRDQPQHF.

The chain couples TRBV11-2 to TRBJ2-3, with 8 bases that match TRBD2. The J segment lost 2 bases and the V segment lost 7 bases, leaving 8 bases of the junction unmatched. The CDR3 runs 15 residues. The germline CDR1 and CDR2 sequences are SGHAT and FQNNGV. As DNA, the CDR3 is TGTGCCAGCAACGTAGCGGGGAATCCCACAGATACGCAGTATTTT. Its translation: CASNVAGNPTDTQYF.

There are a few counts of this clonotype. The gene calls are TRBV5-4 and TRBJ2-4; 11 nucleotides align to TRBD1. With 4 bases clipped from V and 5 bases from J, the junction kept 2 bases outside the gene matches. Germline V gives CDR1 SGHNT, CDR2 YYREEE (reference sequence). This CDR3 comprises 14 residues. The CDR3 region has the DNA TGTGCCAGCAGCATGGGACAGGGGGAAAACATTCAGTACTTC. Translated, it gives CASSMGQGENIQYF.